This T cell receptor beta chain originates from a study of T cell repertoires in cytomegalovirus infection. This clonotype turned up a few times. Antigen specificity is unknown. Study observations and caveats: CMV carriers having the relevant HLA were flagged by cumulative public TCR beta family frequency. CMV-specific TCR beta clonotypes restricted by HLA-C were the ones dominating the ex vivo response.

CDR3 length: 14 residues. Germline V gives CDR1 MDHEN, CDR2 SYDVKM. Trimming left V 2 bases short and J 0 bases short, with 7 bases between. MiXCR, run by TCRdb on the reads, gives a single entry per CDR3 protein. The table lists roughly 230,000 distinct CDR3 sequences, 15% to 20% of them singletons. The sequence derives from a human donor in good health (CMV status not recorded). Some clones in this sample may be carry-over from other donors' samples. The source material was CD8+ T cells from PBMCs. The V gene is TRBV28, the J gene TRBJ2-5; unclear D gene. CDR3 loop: CASSLPPYQETQYF. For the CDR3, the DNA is TGTGCCAGCAGTTTACCCCCGTACCAAGAGACCCAGTACTTC.